The clone carrying this T cell receptor beta chain has only a few counts. The antigen is unknown. The data are from a study of graft-versus-host responses after intestinal transplantation. For the study at large: Induction using anti-thymocyte globulin, followed by tacrolimus and steroids for roughly 3 years, was given to all recipients.

Repertoires were generated with immunoSEQ multiplex PCR, while TCRdb's copy carries only in-frame clones and drops some. The sample has roughly 120,000 clones, approximately 94% seen once; the top ten hold about 0.25%. General study findings and limits: Subjects displaying graft-donor T cell macrochimerism possessed elevated graft-versus-host to host-versus-graft clonal ratios inside allografts. GvH clonotypes were identified within recipient marrow, with a subset emerging first in ileum or blood. Early post-transplant declines in HvG were associated with peak levels of circulating GvH clones.

The sequence derives from a human donor who was the organ donor for an intestinal transplant. The sample here was unstimulated CD4+ T cells sorted from spleen or lymph node cells, taken before transplant.

Written as DNA, the CDR3 is TGTGCCAGCAGCCCGCGACAGGGCTCACAGTATTTT. Translation: CASSPRQGSQYF. This sequence joins TRBV7-4 and TRBJ2-3; 7 nucleotides line up with TRBD1. Germline assignment: CDR1 SGHVT and CDR2 SQSDAQ. The CDR3 loop spans 12 amino acids. With V trimmed by 5 bases and J by 12 bases, 8 bases remained unmatched.